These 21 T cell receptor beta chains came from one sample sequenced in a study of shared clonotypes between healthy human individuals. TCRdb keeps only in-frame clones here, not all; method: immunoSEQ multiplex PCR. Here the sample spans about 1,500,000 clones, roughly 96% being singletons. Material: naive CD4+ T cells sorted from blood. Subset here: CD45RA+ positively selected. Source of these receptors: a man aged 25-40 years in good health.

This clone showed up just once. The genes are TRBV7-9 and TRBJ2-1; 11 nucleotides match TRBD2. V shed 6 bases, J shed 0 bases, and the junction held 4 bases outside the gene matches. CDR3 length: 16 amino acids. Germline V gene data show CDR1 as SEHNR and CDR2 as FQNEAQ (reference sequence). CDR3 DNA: TGTGCCAGCAGAAAGGGACTAGCGGACTCCTACAATGAGCAGTTCTTC. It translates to CASRKGLADSYNEQFF.

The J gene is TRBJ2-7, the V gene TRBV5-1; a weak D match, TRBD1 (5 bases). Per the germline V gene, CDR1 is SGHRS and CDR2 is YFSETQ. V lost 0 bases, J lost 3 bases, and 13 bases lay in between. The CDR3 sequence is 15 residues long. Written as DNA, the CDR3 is TGCGCCAGCAGCTTGGAAGGGGTGGTCAACTACGAGCAGTACTTC. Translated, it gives CASSLEGVVNYEQYF.

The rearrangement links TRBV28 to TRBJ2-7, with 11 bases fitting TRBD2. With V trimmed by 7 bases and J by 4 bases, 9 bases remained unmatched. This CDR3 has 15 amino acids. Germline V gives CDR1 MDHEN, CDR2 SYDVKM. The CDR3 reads CASTKTGLAVYEQYF. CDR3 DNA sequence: TGTGCCAGCACCAAAACGGGACTAGCGGTTTACGAGCAGTACTTC.

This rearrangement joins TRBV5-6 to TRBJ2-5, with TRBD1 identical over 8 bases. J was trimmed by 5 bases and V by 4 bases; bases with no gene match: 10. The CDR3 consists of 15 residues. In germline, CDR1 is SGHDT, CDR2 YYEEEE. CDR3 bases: TGTGCCAGCAGCGGCTGGACAGGGTCGGGGGAGACCCAGTACTTC. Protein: CASSGWTGSGETQYF.

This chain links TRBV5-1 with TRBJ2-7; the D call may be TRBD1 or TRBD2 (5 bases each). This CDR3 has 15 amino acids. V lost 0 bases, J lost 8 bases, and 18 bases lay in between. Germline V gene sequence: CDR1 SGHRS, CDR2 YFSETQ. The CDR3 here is CASSLVREPYEKQYF. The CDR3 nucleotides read TGCGCCAGCAGCTTGGTCAGGGAGCCCTACGAGAAGCAGTACTTC.

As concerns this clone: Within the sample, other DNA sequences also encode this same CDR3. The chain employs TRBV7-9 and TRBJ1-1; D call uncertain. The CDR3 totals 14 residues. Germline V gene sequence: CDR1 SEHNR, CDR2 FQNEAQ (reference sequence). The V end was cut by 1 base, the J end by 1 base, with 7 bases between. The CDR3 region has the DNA TGTGCCAGCAGCTTAGGAGATCGGAACACTGAAGCTTTCTTT. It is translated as CASSLGDRNTEAFF.

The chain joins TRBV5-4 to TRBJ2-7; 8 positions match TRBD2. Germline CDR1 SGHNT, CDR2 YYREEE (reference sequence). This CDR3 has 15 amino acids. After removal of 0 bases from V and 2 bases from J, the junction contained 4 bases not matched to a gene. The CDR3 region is CASSLGTSITYEQYF. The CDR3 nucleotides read TGTGCCAGCAGCTTGGGGACTAGCATCACCTACGAGCAGTACTTC. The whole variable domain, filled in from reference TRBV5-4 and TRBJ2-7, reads ETGVTQSPTHLIKTRGQQVTLRCSSQSGHNTVSWYQQALGQGPQFIFQYYREEENGRGNFPPRFSGLQFPNYSSELNVNALELDDSALYLCASSLGTSITYEQYFGPGTRLTVT.

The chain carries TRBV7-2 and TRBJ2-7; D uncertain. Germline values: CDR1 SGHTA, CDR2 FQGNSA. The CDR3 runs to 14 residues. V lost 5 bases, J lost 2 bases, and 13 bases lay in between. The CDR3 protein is CASSPRAGAYEQYF. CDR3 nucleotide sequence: TGTGCCAGCAGCCCCCGAGCAGGAGCCTACGAGCAGTACTTC.

The CDR3 DNA reads TGTGCCAGCAGCTTAGACCGGGTCACCGGGGAGCTGTTTTTT. Translating it yields CASSLDRVTGELFF. The chain has TRBV7-6 and TRBJ2-2; D remains ambiguous. This CDR3 is built from 14 residues. Trimming stripped 1 base from V and 4 bases from J, with 7 bases between. CDR1 and CDR2 from the germline V gene are SGHVS and FNYEAQ.

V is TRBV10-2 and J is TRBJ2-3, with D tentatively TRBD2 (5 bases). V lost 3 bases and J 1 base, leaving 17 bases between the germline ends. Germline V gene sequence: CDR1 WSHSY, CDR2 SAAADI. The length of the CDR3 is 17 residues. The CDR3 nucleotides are TGCGCCAGCAGTGAACCCATGGCGGGCCTTGGCACAGATACGCAGTATTTT. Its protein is CASSEPMAGLGTDTQYF.

CDR3 DNA: TGCGCCAGCAGCTTGCATCAGGGCGCTGAAGCTTTCTTT. Amino acid sequence: CASSLHQGAEAFF. V gene TRBV5-1 combines with J gene TRBJ1-1; maybe TRBD1 (5 bases). Trimming took 1 base from V and 6 from J, leaving 10 bases between them. The CDR3 extends over 13 amino acids. The germline V gene has CDR1 SGHRS and CDR2 YFSETQ.

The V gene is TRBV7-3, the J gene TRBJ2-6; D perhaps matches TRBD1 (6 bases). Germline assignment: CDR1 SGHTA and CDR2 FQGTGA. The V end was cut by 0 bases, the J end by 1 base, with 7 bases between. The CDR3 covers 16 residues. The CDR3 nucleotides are TGTGCCAGCAGCTTAACTCAGGGGTCTGGGGCCAACGTCCTGACTTTC. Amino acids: CASSLTQGSGANVLTF.

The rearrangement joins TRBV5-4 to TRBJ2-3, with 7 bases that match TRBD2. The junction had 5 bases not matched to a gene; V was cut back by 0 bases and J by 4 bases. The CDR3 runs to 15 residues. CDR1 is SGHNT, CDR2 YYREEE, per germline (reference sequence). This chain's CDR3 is CASSLESGKSDTQYF. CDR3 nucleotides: TGTGCCAGCAGCTTGGAGAGCGGGAAATCAGATACGCAGTATTTT.

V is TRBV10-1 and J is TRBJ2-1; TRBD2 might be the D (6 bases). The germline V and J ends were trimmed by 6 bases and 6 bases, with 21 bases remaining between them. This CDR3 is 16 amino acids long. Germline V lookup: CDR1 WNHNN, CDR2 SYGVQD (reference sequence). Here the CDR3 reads CASSLGRGGGGNEQFF. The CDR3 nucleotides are TGCGCCAGCAGCCTGGGTAGGGGAGGAGGCGGCAATGAGCAGTTCTTC.

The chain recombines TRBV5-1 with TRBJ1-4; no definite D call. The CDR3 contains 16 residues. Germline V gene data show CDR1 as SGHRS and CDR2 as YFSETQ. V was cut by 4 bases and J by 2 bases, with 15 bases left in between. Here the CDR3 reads CASSHGGRVTNEKLFF. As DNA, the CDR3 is TGCGCCAGCAGCCATGGTGGAAGGGTTACTAATGAAAAACTGTTTTTT.

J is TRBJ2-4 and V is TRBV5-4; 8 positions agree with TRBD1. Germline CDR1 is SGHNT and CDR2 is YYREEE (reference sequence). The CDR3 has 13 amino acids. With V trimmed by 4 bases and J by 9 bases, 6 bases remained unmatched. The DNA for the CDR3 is TGTGCCAGCAGCCCAGGACAGGGCACCATTCAGTACTTC. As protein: CASSPGQGTIQYF.

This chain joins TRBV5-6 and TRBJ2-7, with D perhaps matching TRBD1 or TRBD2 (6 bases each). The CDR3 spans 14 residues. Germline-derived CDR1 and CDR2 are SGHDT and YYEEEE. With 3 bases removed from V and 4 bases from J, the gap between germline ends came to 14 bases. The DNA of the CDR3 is TGTGCCAGCAGCTCCCGAAGGGGGGCGTACGAGCAGTACTTC. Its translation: CASSSRRGAYEQYF.

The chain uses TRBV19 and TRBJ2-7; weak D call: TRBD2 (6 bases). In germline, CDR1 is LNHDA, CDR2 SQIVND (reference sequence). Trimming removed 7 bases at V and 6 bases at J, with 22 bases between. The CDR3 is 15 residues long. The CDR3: CASTKVGGALGEQYF. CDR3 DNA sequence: TGTGCCAGTACCAAGGTCGGCGGGGCCCTGGGCGAGCAGTACTTC.

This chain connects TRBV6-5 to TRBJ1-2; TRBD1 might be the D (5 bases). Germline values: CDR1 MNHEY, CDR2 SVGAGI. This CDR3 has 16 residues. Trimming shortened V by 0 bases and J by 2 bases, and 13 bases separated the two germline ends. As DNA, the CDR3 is TGTGCCAGCAGTTACTCCCCGGGACGGCCAAACTATGGCTACACCTTC. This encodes CASSYSPGRPNYGYTF.

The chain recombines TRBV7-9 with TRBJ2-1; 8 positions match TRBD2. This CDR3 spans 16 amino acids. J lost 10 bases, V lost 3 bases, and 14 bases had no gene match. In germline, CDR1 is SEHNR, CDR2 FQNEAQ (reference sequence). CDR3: CASSFDTSGSTREQFF. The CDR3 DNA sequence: TGTGCCAGCAGCTTTGACACTAGCGGTAGTACGCGGGAGCAGTTCTTC.

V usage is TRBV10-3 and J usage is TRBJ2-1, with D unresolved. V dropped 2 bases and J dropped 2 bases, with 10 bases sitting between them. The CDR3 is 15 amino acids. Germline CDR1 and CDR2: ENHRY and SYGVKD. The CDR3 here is CAISEQPRTYNEQFF. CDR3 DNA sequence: TGTGCCATCAGTGAGCAGCCCAGAACCTACAATGAGCAGTTCTTC.